The next 22 T cell receptor beta chains were all read from a single sample in a study of blood T cell repertoires in COVID-19. Sequencing used immunoSEQ multiplex PCR; TCRdb keeps in-frame clones, though not all of them. The table includes under 200,000 clones, around 80% detected once. What was sequenced was peripheral blood. These receptors originate from a man in his 70s with active or convalescent COVID-19.

A few counts support this clone. The chain links TRBV3-1 (or the pseudogene TRBV3-2) to TRBJ1-1; D call uncertain. The V end lost 1 base, the J end lost 4 bases, and 10 bases lay between the germline ends. In germline, CDR1 is LGHDT, CDR2 YNNKEL (reference sequence). The CDR3 length is 14 residues. The CDR3 nucleotides read TGTGCCAGCAGCCAAGGCCCGGGAGCCACTGAAGCTTTCTTT. The encoded protein is CASSQGPGATEAFF.

The rearrangement joins TRBV11-2 to TRBJ1-3; 9 nucleotides align to TRBD1. Looked up from germline, CDR1 is SGHAT and CDR2 is FQNNGV. The V and J ends lost 4 bases and 1 base, in that order; junction bases with no gene match: 2. The CDR3 sequence is 15 residues long. The CDR3, as DNA: TGTGCCAGCAGCTCGGGACAGGGATCTGGAAACACCATATATTTT. Translating gives CASSSGQGSGNTIYF.

The V and J genes are TRBV5-6 and TRBJ1-5; D perhaps matches TRBD1 (6 bases). Germline V CDR1 and CDR2: SGHDT, YYEEEE. V was clipped by 2 bases and J by 3 bases, with 18 bases between them. The CDR3 extends over 17 amino acids. For the CDR3, the DNA is TGTGCCAGCAGCTTATCCGGGACACAAACAGACAATCAGCCCCAGCATTTT. The encoded protein is CASSLSGTQTDNQPQHF.

This clone came up many times. The rearrangement uses TRBV6-5 and TRBJ1-5; possibly TRBD1 for D (5 bases). Trimming pared 6 bases from V and 7 bases from J, leaving 16 bases between. CDR3 length: 14 residues. The germline gives CDR1 MNHEY, CDR2 SVGAGI. The CDR3 bases are TGTGCCAGCAGGACACAGCAGGGTAACCAGCCCCAGCATTTT. This sequence encodes CASRTQQGNQPQHF.

This clone showed up just once. The chain combines TRBV5-4 with TRBJ1-2; possible D gene TRBD1, 6 bases. Germline V CDR1 and CDR2: SGHNT, YYREEE (reference sequence). Trimming shortened V by 0 bases and J by 8 bases, and 14 bases separated the two germline ends. The CDR3 is 14 residues long. CDR3 in amino acids: CASSLASGDGGYTF. DNA for the CDR3: TGTGCCAGCAGCTTGGCCTCAGGGGATGGAGGCTACACCTTC. The full variable domain, completed using reference TRBV5-4 and TRBJ1-2, is ETGVTQSPTHLIKTRGQQVTLRCSSQSGHNTVSWYQQALGQGPQFIFQYYREEENGRGNFPPRFSGLQFPNYSSELNVNALELDDSALYLCASSLASGDGGYTFGSGTRLTVV.

CDR3 in DNA: TGTGCCAGCAGTCCCGACAGGGCCTATGGCTACACCTTC. Its translation: CASSPDRAYGYTF. The chain links TRBV12-3 or TRBV12-4 to TRBJ1-2; 7 bases align to TRBD1. With V trimmed by 5 bases and J by 4 bases, 4 bases remained unmatched. The CDR3 consists of 13 residues.

This rearrangement joins TRBV6-5 to TRBJ2-1; 12 bases fit TRBD2. The germline gives CDR1 MNHEY, CDR2 SVGAGI. V was clipped by 2 bases and J by 9 bases; unmatched bases: 8. The CDR3 contains 16 residues. CDR3 bases: TGTGCCAGCAGTTACGCGGCTAGCGGGGGGGCAGGTGAGCAGTTCTTC. Its translation is CASSYAASGGAGEQFF.

The chain carries TRBV4-2 and TRBJ1-3; D remains unclear. Trimming took off 1 base at V and 0 bases at J, with 7 bases between the two ends. In germline, CDR1 is LGHNA, CDR2 YNFKEQ. This CDR3 spans 15 amino acids. The CDR3 DNA reads as TGTGCCAGCAGCCAAGTCTATAACTCTGGAAACACCATATATTTT. The encoded protein is CASSQVYNSGNTIYF.

The chain couples TRBV4-3 to TRBJ2-5; D call uncertain. Trimming removed 0 bases at V and 5 bases at J, with 4 bases between. This CDR3 has 12 amino acids. Germline V gene data show CDR1 as LGHNA and CDR2 as YSLEER. Written as DNA, the CDR3 is TGCGCCAGCAGCCAAGATTCGGAGACCCAGTACTTC. Translation: CASSQDSETQYF.

V usage is TRBV29-1 and J usage is TRBJ2-5, with 7 bases fitting TRBD1. The V gene's germline CDR1 is SQVTM and CDR2 ANQGSEA. V shed 4 bases and J 1 base; nucleotides not matched to a gene: 3. The CDR3 consists of 13 residues. In DNA form, the CDR3 reads TGCAGCGTTGCGAGGGACAGCCAAGAGACCCAGTACTTC. This encodes CSVARDSQETQYF.

The chain's CDR3 is CATSKAGETGELFF. CDR3 nucleotides: TGTGCCACCAGTAAAGCGGGAGAGACCGGGGAGCTGTTTTTT. The rearrangement links TRBV24-1 to TRBJ2-2, with TRBD2 identical over 8 bases. CDR1 and CDR2 (germline): KGHDR, SFDVKD. Trimming cost V 6 bases and J 5 bases; bases outside gene matches: 4. This CDR3 has 14 residues.

This clone was recorded a few times. This chain connects TRBV24-1 to TRBJ1-2; D gene unclear. The CDR3 loop spans 13 amino acids. Trimming removed 6 bases at V and 8 bases at J, with 15 bases between. Germline CDR1 is KGHDR and CDR2 is SFDVKD. The CDR3 DNA reads TGTGCCACCAGTCAAGACGGAGGCACGGGCTACACCTTC. Translation gives CATSQDGGTGYTF.

The V gene is TRBV6-6, the J gene TRBJ2-1, with 8 positions matching TRBD2. After removal of 6 bases from V and 6 bases from J, the junction contained 13 bases not matched to a gene. Per germline, CDR1 MNHNY and CDR2 SVGAGI (reference sequence). The CDR3 length is 16 residues. CDR3 DNA: TGTGCCAGCAGCCAACCCGGACGCGCGGGGGGCAATGAGCAGTTCTTC. It encodes CASSQPGRAGGNEQFF.

The gene calls are TRBV5-1 and TRBJ2-7; 7 bases align to TRBD1. Germline V gives CDR1 SGHRS, CDR2 YFSETQ. The CDR3 is made up of 13 amino acids. The ends lost 4 bases at V and 4 bases at J; junction bases unmatched: 5. As DNA, the CDR3 is TGCGCCAGCAGCAAGGGACAGCAGTACGAGCAGTACTTC. It is translated as CASSKGQQYEQYF.

The V call is TRBV18, the J call TRBJ2-7, with 7 positions matching TRBD2. The ends lost 8 bases at V and 0 bases at J; junction bases unmatched: 13. CDR1 and CDR2 (germline): KGHSH, LQKENI. CDR3 length: 16 residues. Here the CDR3 reads CASGGGSGPLSYEQYF. The DNA of the CDR3 is TGTGCCAGCGGGGGGGGTAGCGGACCCCTCTCCTACGAGCAGTACTTC.

Concerning this clone itself: Mismatch with germline at one junction end may stem from a read error. CDR3 in DNA: TGTGCCAGCAGTTTAGACAGGGCAAATCAGCCCCAGCATTTT. Its protein product is CASSLDRANQPQHF. The chain joins TRBV7-2 to TRBJ1-5; 7 bases line up with TRBD1. Germline CDR1 and CDR2: SGHTA and FQGNSA. The CDR3 consists of 14 residues.

This clone occurred once. The chain has TRBV3-1 (or the pseudogene TRBV3-2) and TRBJ1-1, with a weak D call TRBD1 (5 bases). V gave up 3 bases and J gave up 1 base, with 9 bases separating them. The CDR3 runs 14 residues. CDR1 is LGHDT and CDR2 is YNNKEL in the germline V gene (reference sequence). The CDR3 DNA is TGTGCCAGCAGCCACGGGGGGAGGAACACTGAAGCTTTCTTT. Translated: CASSHGGRNTEAFF.

The V and J genes are TRBV6-5 and TRBJ2-3; TRBD1 agrees at 9 bases. V shed 6 bases and J 4 bases; nucleotides not matched to a gene: 8. Germline loops: CDR1 MNHEY, CDR2 SVGAGI. The CDR3 is 15 residues long. The chain's CDR3 is CASSSGQGLPDTQYF. The CDR3 DNA sequence: TGTGCCAGCAGCTCAGGACAGGGGCTACCAGATACGCAGTATTTT.

V usage is TRBV19 and J usage is TRBJ2-1, with 8 bases lining up with TRBD2. Per germline, CDR1 LNHDA and CDR2 SQIVND (reference sequence). The CDR3 has 13 residues. J gave up 0 bases and V 9 bases, and 1 base lay outside the gene matches. The CDR3 sequence is CASGGASYNEQFF. The CDR3 DNA reads TGTGCCAGCGGGGGGGCCTCCTACAATGAGCAGTTCTTC.

This clone was counted once. This rearrangement joins TRBV20-1 to TRBJ2-5, with D unclear. Deletions cut 3 bases from V and 2 bases from J, with 4 bases between. The CDR3 has 11 amino acids. The germline CDR1 and CDR2 sequences are DFQATT and SNEGSKA (reference sequence). CDR3 sequence: CSASLQETQYF. CDR3 in DNA: TGCAGTGCTAGCCTGCAAGAGACCCAGTACTTC.

The rearrangement links TRBV18 to TRBJ1-2; 10 positions agree with TRBD1. In germline, CDR1 is KGHSH, CDR2 LQKENI. The CDR3 length is 13 residues. Trimming cost V 6 bases and J 7 bases; bases outside gene matches: 5. CDR3 amino acids: CASSLGQGGGYTF. DNA for the CDR3: TGTGCCAGCTCCCTTGGACAGGGGGGTGGCTACACCTTC.

The CDR3 spells CASSIPGGAYYGYTF. The CDR3 DNA sequence: TGTGCCAGTAGTATTCCAGGGGGCGCTTACTATGGCTACACCTTC. The chain combines TRBV19 with TRBJ1-2; 8 bases match TRBD1. From germline, CDR1 is LNHDA and CDR2 SQIVND (reference sequence). This CDR3 has 15 amino acids. V shed 3 bases, J shed 3 bases, and the junction held 6 bases outside the gene matches.